This passage covers 21 T cell receptor beta chains from one sample sequenced in a study of T-cell memory formation after mild COVID-19. TCRdb used MiXCR to reprocess the 5' RACE reads, holding one entry per CDR3 protein. The table has 350,000 or so distinct CDR3 sequences, under 25% seen once. Sequenced: PBMCs or a T cell subset sorted from them (not recorded which). The receptors derive from an adult woman who had mild COVID-19 (a few samples of this study predate the infection). Cell type and time point are not known.

The chain carries TRBV7-9 and TRBJ2-1; the D is unclear. This CDR3 is 13 amino acids long. Trimming removed 5 bases from V and 7 bases from J, with 12 bases in between. Germline CDR1 reads SEHNR; CDR2 reads FQNEAQ (reference sequence). CDR3 sequence: CASSIDGSNEQFF. The CDR3, as DNA: TGTGCCAGCAGCATTGATGGTTCAAATGAGCAGTTCTTC.

This clonotype showed up just a few times. The V and J genes are TRBV21-1 and TRBJ2-1; the table's D call, TRBD1, has no DNA check behind it. TRBV21-1 is classified as a pseudogene. CDR3 length: 15 amino acids. CDR3 region: CASSNPGQNNNEQFF. Written as DNA, the CDR3 is TGTGCCAGCAGCAACCCCGGACAGAACAACAATGAGCAGTTCTTC.

This clonotype was counted only a few times. The rearrangement joins TRBV29-1 to TRBJ2-3; possibly TRBD2 for D (5 bases). There are 13 residues in the CDR3. From germline, CDR1 is SQVTM and CDR2 ANQGSEA. V lost 7 bases, J lost 2 bases, and 13 bases lay in between. The DNA of the CDR3 is TGCAGCGCCAAAGGAGCGGTCACAGATACGCAGTATTTT. Translating gives CSAKGAVTDTQYF.

V gene TRBV5-5 combines with J gene TRBJ2-7; TRBD2 matches 7 bases. Germline V lookup: CDR1 SGHKS, CDR2 YYEKEE (reference sequence). Trimming cost V 4 bases and J 3 bases; bases outside gene matches: 10. This CDR3 comprises 15 residues. This chain's CDR3 is CASSPGPGTNYEQYF. CDR3 nucleotide sequence: TGTGCCAGCAGCCCCGGCCCCGGGACTAACTACGAGCAGTACTTC.

V is TRBV20-1 and J is TRBJ2-1; TRBD2 agrees at 14 bases. CDR3 length: 17 residues. CDR1 is DFQATT, CDR2 SNEGSKA, per germline (reference sequence). Unmatched junction bases numbered 6, after V lost 3 bases and J lost 2 bases. Written as DNA, the CDR3 is TGCAGTGCTAGGACTAGCGGGAGGGCCATGGCCTACAATGAGCAGTTCTTC. Its protein product is CSARTSGRAMAYNEQFF.

This clonotype was observed a few times. The chain employs TRBV19 and TRBJ2-3; the D is unclear. CDR3 size: 12 residues. Trimming took off 4 bases at V and 6 bases at J, with 8 bases between the two ends. Germline V gene sequence: CDR1 LNHDA, CDR2 SQIVND (reference sequence). This CDR3 reads CASSTSVDTQYF. Here the CDR3 DNA reads TGTGCCAGTAGTACATCAGTGGATACGCAGTATTTT.

Many counts were recorded for this clonotype. The chain recombines TRBV29-1 with TRBJ1-2; D is perhaps TRBD1 (6 bases). CDR3 length: 15 amino acids. Germline V gene lookup returns CDR1 SQVTM and CDR2 ANQGSEA. Trimming removed 1 base from V and 5 bases from J, with 17 bases in between. The CDR3 reads CSVEGRGPEGYGYTF. CDR3 nucleotides: TGCAGCGTTGAAGGCAGGGGCCCGGAAGGGTATGGCTACACCTTC.

This clonotype has only a few counts. This chain joins TRBV12-3 or TRBV12-4 and TRBJ2-2; D unclear. The V gene lost 1 base and the J gene lost 3 bases, with 9 bases spanning the gap. This CDR3 comprises 15 residues. Here the CDR3 reads CASSLVRTYTGELFF. The CDR3 coding sequence is TGTGCCAGCAGTTTAGTGCGGACGTACACCGGGGAGCTGTTTTTT.

The chain couples TRBV20-1 to TRBJ2-3; tentative D call: TRBD2 (6 bases). The CDR3 is 15 amino acids. Germline loops: CDR1 DFQATT, CDR2 SNEGSKA (reference sequence). With 3 bases removed from V and 2 bases from J, the gap between germline ends came to 15 bases. CDR3 region: CSASVGSGHTDTQYF. The DNA for the CDR3 is TGCAGTGCTAGTGTCGGTAGCGGACACACAGATACGCAGTATTTT.

This clonotype occurred a few times. The chain has TRBV10-3 and TRBJ2-3; D might be TRBD1 (6 bases). V was clipped by 0 bases and J by 4 bases, with 8 bases between them. Germline V gene lookup returns CDR1 ENHRY and CDR2 SYGVKD. There are 14 residues in the CDR3. This chain's CDR3 is CAISESGGADTQYF. CDR3 bases: TGTGCCATCAGTGAGTCTGGGGGCGCAGATACGCAGTATTTT.

The chain couples TRBV9 to TRBJ2-3; possibly TRBD2 for D (5 bases). CDR1 is SGDLS and CDR2 is YYNGEE in the germline V gene. The germline V and J ends were trimmed by 0 bases and 3 bases, with 11 bases remaining between them. This CDR3 spans 15 amino acids. The CDR3 sequence: CASSVERTLTDTQYF. As DNA, the CDR3 is TGTGCCAGCAGCGTAGAGAGGACTTTGACAGATACGCAGTATTTT.

The chain links TRBV7-9 to TRBJ2-7; possible D gene TRBD2, 5 bases. V lost 0 bases and J lost 3, with 18 bases in between. The CDR3 sequence is 17 residues long. The germline gives CDR1 SEHNR, CDR2 FQNEAQ (reference sequence). CDR3 sequence (DNA): TGTGCCAGCAGCTTAGCTCCGGGGAGTAATTCACTCTACGAGCAGTACTTC. Its protein is CASSLAPGSNSLYEQYF.

The chain recombines TRBV7-2 with TRBJ2-7, with 10 bases fitting TRBD2. Germline V gene lookup returns CDR1 SGHTA and CDR2 FQGNSA. The CDR3 has 17 residues. Germline trimming cut 1 base from V and 2 bases from J; bases unmatched to any gene: 8. Here the CDR3 DNA reads TGTGCCAGCAGCTTAGAGACGCTAGCGGGAGACCCCTACGAGCAGTACTTC. It is translated as CASSLETLAGDPYEQYF.

This clonotype appeared a few times. The chain uses TRBV7-9 and TRBJ2-7; 8 bases align to TRBD1. Trimming cost V 3 bases and J 4 bases; bases outside gene matches: 8. The CDR3 runs to 15 residues. Germline V gives CDR1 SEHNR, CDR2 FQNEAQ (reference sequence). The CDR3 loop is CASSLGQTGVYEQYF. CDR3 sequence (DNA): TGTGCCAGCAGCTTGGGGCAGACAGGGGTTTACGAGCAGTACTTC.

The rearrangement joins TRBV4-2 to TRBJ1-4; D not certain. This CDR3 spans 16 amino acids. Germline V gene lookup returns CDR1 LGHNA and CDR2 YNFKEQ. Trimming cost V 4 bases and J 5 bases, with 17 bases left between them. CDR3 loop: CASSRSDQSKNEKLFF. In nucleotides, the CDR3 is TGTGCCAGCAGCCGATCGGACCAAAGCAAAAATGAAAAACTGTTTTTT.

The gene calls are TRBV7-9 and TRBJ1-6; TRBD1 is a possible D gene (6 bases). Germline V CDR1 and CDR2: SEHNR, FQNEAQ (reference sequence). The CDR3 has 15 residues. Trimming shortened V by 5 bases and J by 9 bases, and 17 bases separated the two germline ends. Written as DNA, the CDR3 is TGTGCCAGCAGCGTCGGGGGCAGTGGAGGTTCACCCCTCCACTTT. It specifies CASSVGGSGGSPLHF.

The CDR3 nucleotides read TGTGCCACGCAGGGAAGAGGTCAGCCCCAGCATTTT. Its translation: CATQGRGQPQHF. V and J are TRBV24-1 and TRBJ1-5; D is perhaps TRBD1 (5 bases). The CDR3 is made up of 12 amino acids. Germline CDR1 and CDR2: KGHDR and SFDVKD. V lost 10 bases and J 6 bases, leaving 12 bases between the germline ends.

The chain links TRBV10-3 to TRBJ2-1; D may be TRBD1 or TRBD2 (5 bases each). The CDR3 consists of 13 residues. Deletions cut 4 bases from V and 14 bases from J, with 18 bases between. The germline gives CDR1 ENHRY, CDR2 SYGVKD. This chain's CDR3 is CAISGSSDQGEFF. The DNA for the CDR3 is TGTGCCATCAGTGGCTCCTCGGACCAGGGAGAGTTCTTC.

The chain employs TRBV5-1 and TRBJ2-5; D is undetermined. The germline V gene encodes CDR1 SGHRS and CDR2 YFSETQ. The length of the CDR3 is 11 residues. The V end was cut by 7 bases, the J end by 5 bases, with 9 bases between. The CDR3 DNA reads as TGCGCCAGCGCGAAAGAGGAGACCCAGTACTTC. It codes for CASAKEETQYF.

The genes are TRBV5-5 and TRBJ2-5, with D perhaps matching TRBD2 (6 bases). This CDR3 comprises 14 residues. V was shortened by 4 bases and J by 3 bases, with 13 bases between the two germline ends. The germline V gene has CDR1 SGHKS and CDR2 YYEKEE (reference sequence). The CDR3 sequence: CASSLPGGEETQYF. The CDR3 coding sequence is TGTGCCAGCAGCCTCCCGGGCGGGGAAGAGACCCAGTACTTC.

The V and J genes are TRBV6-2 or TRBV6-3 and TRBJ2-1; no definite D call. The CDR3 is 13 residues long. Between the trimmed V and J ends, which lost 6 bases and 14 bases, there was a span of 20 bases. From germline, CDR1 is MNHEY and CDR2 SVGEGT. The CDR3 spells CASRGQSWAGEFF. The CDR3 DNA reads as TGTGCCAGCAGGGGCCAGTCATGGGCTGGGGAGTTCTTC.